The rows below give T cell receptor beta chains drawn from one sample of a study of blood T cell repertoires in COVID-19. Sequencing used immunoSEQ multiplex PCR; TCRdb keeps in-frame clones, though not all of them. Among under 300,000 clones listed, around 86% were seen once. Sequencing was performed on peripheral blood. The receptor source for this set is a man aged 50 to 60 with acute or convalescent COVID-19. Each CDR3 is given with its conserved first and last residue. D genes are given only for firm matches. Rows give clone size only sometimes, using once, few, many, or a class for an expanded clone.

d_gene	j_gene	v_gene	abundance	CDR3nt	CDR3aa
TRBD1	TRBJ2-7	TRBV5-1	.	TGCGCCAGCACCCTGACAGGGGGGTCCGACGAGCAGTACTTC	CASTLTGGSDEQYF
.	TRBJ1-1	TRBV30	.	TGTGCCTCAAGACAGCAGAACACTGAAGCTTTCTTT	CASRQQNTEAFF
TRBD1	TRBJ1-5	TRBV19	.	TGTGCCAGTAGTACCCCCAGGGGGACAGAGGGAACTCAGCCCCAGCATTTT	CASSTPRGTEGTQPQHF
.	TRBJ2-2	TRBV2	.	TGTGCCAGCAGTGAACCCCCCAGGGGGGTAAACACCGGGGAGCTGTTTTTT	CASSEPPRGVNTGELFF
.	TRBJ2-1	TRBV2	.	TGTGCCAGCAGTCAGTATGGTGAGCAGTTCTTC	CASSQYGEQFF
TRBD1	TRBJ1-1	TRBV19	.	TGTGCCAGTAGTATAGGCTGGAGGGGGCCGACTGAAGCTTTCTTT	CASSIGWRGPTEAFF
.	TRBJ2-3	TRBV27	.	TGTGCCAGCAGTTTTGGGCGGGGAAGCACAGATACGCAGTATTTT	CASSFGRGSTDTQYF
.	TRBJ1-2	TRBV10-3	.	TGTGCCATCAGTGAGAGGCAGGGTAATGGCTACACCTTC	CAISERQGNGYTF
.	TRBJ1-1	TRBV7-9	.	TGTGCCAGCAGCTCTGTAATCGAGGCCGACACTGAAGCTTTCTTT	CASSSVIEADTEAFF
TRBD2	TRBJ2-1	TRBV5-8	.	TGTGCCAGCAGCTCGACATTGGGACTAGCGGGGGACAATGAGCAGTTCTTC	CASSSTLGLAGDNEQFF
.	TRBJ2-2	TRBV9	.	TGTGCCAGCAGCGTAGTATCGAACACCGGGGAGCTGTTTTTT	CASSVVSNTGELFF
TRBD2	TRBJ2-5	TRBV5-4	.	TGTGCCAGCAGCTTGGAGCCTAGCGGGGGGGCGGGAGAGACCCAGTACTTC	CASSLEPSGGAGETQYF
.	TRBJ1-2	TRBV28	.	TGTGCCAGCAGCTTTACAGGGTACGGCTACACCTTC	CASSFTGYGYTF
TRBD1	TRBJ2-5	TRBV19	.	TGTGCCAGTAGTGAGGACAGGCAAGAGACCCAGTACTTC	CASSEDRQETQYF
TRBD2	TRBJ2-1	TRBV18	.	TGTGCCAGCTCACTGGCGGGGGGGTCCTACAATGAGCAGTTCTTC	CASSLAGGSYNEQFF
.	TRBJ2-5	TRBV11-3	.	TGTGCCAGCAGCTTAACGGGAAGGCAAGAGACCCAGTACTTC	CASSLTGRQETQYF
TRBD2	TRBJ2-3	TRBV6-1	.	TGTGCCAGCAGTGAAGTTTGGCTAGCGGGGGCCACCACAGATACGCAGTATTTT	CASSEVWLAGATTDTQYF
.	TRBJ2-7	TRBV12-3/TRBV12-4	.	TGTGCCAGCAGTTTCAGGGCCTACGAGCAGTACTTC	CASSFRAYEQYF
TRBD1	TRBJ1-5	TRBV6-2/TRBV6-3	.	TGTGCCAGCAGTCCCTCCGGGACAGGGATTAGGCAGCCCCAGCATTTT	CASSPSGTGIRQPQHF
.	TRBJ1-2	TRBV21-1	.	TGTGCCAGCAGCAAGGTCAAGGGGGGGCCCCTATATGGCTACACCTTC	CASSKVKGGPLYGYTF
.	TRBJ1-2	TRBV20-1	.	TGCAGTGCTTCGGAGGGACATGGCTACACCTTC	CSASEGHGYTF
TRBD1	TRBJ2-5	TRBV18	few	TGTGCCAGCTCTGCAGGGGGCAGAGAGACCCAGTACTTC	CASSAGGRETQYF
.	TRBJ2-7	TRBV7-9	.	TGTGCCAGCAGCTTAGGGGAGACCGGGTACTTC	CASSLGETGYF
TRBD1	TRBJ1-2	TRBV9	.	TGTGCCAGCAGTGGACAGGTCTTCAATGGCTACACCTTC	CASSGQVFNGYTF
TRBD2	TRBJ2-5	TRBV7-7	.	TGTGCTAGCAGCTTGGGCCCCTCTGTAGCGGGGGAAGGTGAGACCCAGTACTTC	CASSLGPSVAGEGETQYF
.	TRBJ2-1	TRBV12-5	.	TGTGCTAGTGGTTTGTCCTATGGAGCCGATGAGCAGTTCTTC	CASGLSYGADEQFF
.	TRBJ1-1	TRBV19	.	TGTGCCAGTAGGGTTCGGGCGGGGGACACTGAAGCTTTCTTT	CASRVRAGDTEAFF
TRBD2	TRBJ2-4	TRBV3-1/TRBV3-2	.	TGTGCCAGCAGCCAAGCAGGACTAGCGGGGTTAGCCAAAAACATTCAGTACTTC	CASSQAGLAGLAKNIQYF
TRBD1	TRBJ2-7	TRBV27	.	TGTGCCAGCAGGGGGACAGGGTTTTGGAGGGAGCAGTACTTC	CASRGTGFWREQYF
.	TRBJ1-6	TRBV9	.	TGTGCCAGCAGGATAGCAGGGGCCGCGGTAGGATATAATTCACCCCTCCACTTT	CASRIAGAAVGYNSPLHF
TRBD2	TRBJ2-1	TRBV7-2	few	TGTGCCAGCAGGCTTACTAGCGGCAACAATGAGCAGTTCTTC	CASRLTSGNNEQFF
.	TRBJ2-1	TRBV3-1/TRBV3-2	.	TGTGCCAGCGGGGCCGACTACAATGAGCAGTTCTTC	CASGADYNEQFF
TRBD1	TRBJ2-3	TRBV6-1	.	TGTGCCAGCAGTGAAAGGGGCCTCCGGACAGGGGGCCGCACAGATACGCAGTATTTT	CASSERGLRTGGRTDTQYF
.	TRBJ2-5	TRBV28	.	TGTGCCAGCAGCGGGAGTCAAGAGACCCAGTACTTC	CASSGSQETQYF
.	TRBJ2-3	TRBV9	.	TGTGCCTCCAACCGGGCGGCGGGTAAGGAAGATACGCAGTATTTT	CASNRAAGKEDTQYF
TRBD2	TRBJ2-3	TRBV30	.	TGTGCCTGGAGTGTGGGTAGCGGGGGGCGGACGCAGTATTTT	CAWSVGSGGRTQYF
TRBD1	TRBJ1-1	TRBV10-2	.	TGCGCCAGCAGTGGATTACAGGGGACCACTGAAGCTTTCTTT	CASSGLQGTTEAFF